This T cell receptor beta chain was sequenced in a study of T cell responses to AZD1222 COVID-19 vaccine. Study findings and constraints: Vaccine-associated CD4 TCRs ranged over spike, dominating at 160-218 and 743-854. The repertoires were collected only after the peak T cell response. Recipients of AZD1222 seropositive at baseline numbered only 6 or 7.

The method was immunoSEQ multiplex PCR; TCRdb's version includes in-frame clones alone and lacks a portion of them. The table lists roughly 100,000 clones, roughly 90% of them singletons. This clone was recorded a few times. The antigen remains undetermined. This CDR3 region has 11 residues. Trimming took off 2 bases at V and 7 bases at J, with 6 bases between the two ends. CDR1 is SGHNT, CDR2 YYREEE, per germline (reference sequence). The chain has TRBV5-4 and TRBJ2-5; D is perhaps TRBD2 (5 bases). This clonotype was sampled from an adult in good health. Sequencing was performed on peripheral blood, taken on day 0 of AZD1222 vaccination. The CDR3 DNA is TGTGCCAGCAGCTTCCGGGGGACCCAGTACTTC. The encoded protein is CASSFRGTQYF.